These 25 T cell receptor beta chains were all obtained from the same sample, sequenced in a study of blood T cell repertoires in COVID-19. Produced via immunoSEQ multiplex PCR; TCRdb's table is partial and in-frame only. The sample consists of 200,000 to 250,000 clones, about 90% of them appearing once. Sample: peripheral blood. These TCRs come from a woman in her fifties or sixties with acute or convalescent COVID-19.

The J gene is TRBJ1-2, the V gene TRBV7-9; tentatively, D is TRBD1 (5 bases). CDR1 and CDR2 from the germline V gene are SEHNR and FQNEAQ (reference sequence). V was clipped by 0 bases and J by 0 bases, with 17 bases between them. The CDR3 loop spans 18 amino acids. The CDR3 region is CASSLARQGKTPNYGYTF. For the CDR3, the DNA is TGTGCCAGCAGCTTAGCGAGGCAGGGTAAAACCCCTAACTATGGCTACACCTTC. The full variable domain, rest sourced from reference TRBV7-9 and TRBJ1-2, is DTGVSQNPRHKITKRGQNVTFRCDPISEHNRLYWYRQTLGQGPEFLTYFQNEAQLEKSRLLSDRFSAERPKGSFSTLEIQRTEQGDSAMYLCASSLARQGKTPNYGYTFGSGTRLTVV.

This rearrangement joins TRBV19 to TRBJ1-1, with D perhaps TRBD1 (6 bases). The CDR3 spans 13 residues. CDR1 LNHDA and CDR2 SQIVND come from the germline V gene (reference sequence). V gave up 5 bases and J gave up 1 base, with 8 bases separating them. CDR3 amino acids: CASSSTGNTEAFF. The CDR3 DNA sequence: TGTGCCAGTAGTTCGACAGGGAACACTGAAGCTTTCTTT.

The chain's CDR3 is CASSYGGLNTDTQYF. The CDR3 DNA follows: TGTGCCAGCAGTTACGGGGGGTTGAACACAGATACGCAGTATTTT. This chain joins TRBV6-2 or TRBV6-3 and TRBJ2-3; tentative D call: TRBD2 (6 bases). The CDR3 is 15 amino acids. Looked up from germline, CDR1 is MNHEY and CDR2 is SVGEGT. Trimming took off 2 bases at V and 2 bases at J, with 11 bases between the two ends.

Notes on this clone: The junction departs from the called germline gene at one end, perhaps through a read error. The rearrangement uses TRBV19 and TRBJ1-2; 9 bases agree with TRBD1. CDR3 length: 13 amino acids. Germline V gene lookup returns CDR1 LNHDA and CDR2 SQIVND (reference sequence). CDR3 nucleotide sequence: TGTGCCAGTAGTAGGGACAGGGAAGATGGCTGCACCTTC. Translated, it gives CASSRDREDGCTF.

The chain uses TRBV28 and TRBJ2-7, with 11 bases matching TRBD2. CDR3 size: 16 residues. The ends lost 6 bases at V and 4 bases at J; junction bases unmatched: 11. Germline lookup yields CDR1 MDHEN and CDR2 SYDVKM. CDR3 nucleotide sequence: TGTGCCAGCAGCTCCGCGACTAGCGGGGCCTTATACGAGCAGTACTTC. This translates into CASSSATSGALYEQYF.

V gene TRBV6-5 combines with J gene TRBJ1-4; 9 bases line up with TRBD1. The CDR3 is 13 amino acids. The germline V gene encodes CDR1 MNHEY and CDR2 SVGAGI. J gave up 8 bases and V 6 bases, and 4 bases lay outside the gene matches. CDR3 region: CASRQQGAEKLFF. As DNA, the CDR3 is TGTGCCAGCAGACAACAGGGGGCAGAAAAACTGTTTTTT.

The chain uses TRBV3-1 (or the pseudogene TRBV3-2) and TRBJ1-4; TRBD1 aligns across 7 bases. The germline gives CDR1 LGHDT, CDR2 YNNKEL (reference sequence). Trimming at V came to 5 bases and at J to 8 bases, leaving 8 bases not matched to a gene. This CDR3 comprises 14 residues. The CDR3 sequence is CASSYRQGREKLFF. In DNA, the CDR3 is TGTGCCAGCAGCTACCGACAGGGTCGCGAAAAACTGTTTTTT.

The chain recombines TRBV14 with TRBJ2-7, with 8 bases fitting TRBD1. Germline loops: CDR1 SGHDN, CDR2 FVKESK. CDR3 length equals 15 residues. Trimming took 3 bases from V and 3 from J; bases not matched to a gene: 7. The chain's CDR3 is CASSQSQGAVYEQYF. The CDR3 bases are TGTGCCAGCAGCCAGTCTCAGGGGGCTGTCTACGAGCAGTACTTC.

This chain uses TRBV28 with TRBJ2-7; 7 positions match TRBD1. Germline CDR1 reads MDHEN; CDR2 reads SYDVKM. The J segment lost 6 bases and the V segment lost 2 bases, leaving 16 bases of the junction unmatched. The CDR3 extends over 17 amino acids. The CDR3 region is CASSLPVGVDRDREQYF. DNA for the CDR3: TGTGCCAGCAGTTTACCCGTCGGGGTCGACAGGGATCGCGAGCAGTACTTC.

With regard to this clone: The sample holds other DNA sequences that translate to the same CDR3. CDR3 bases: TGTGCCAGTAGTATAAGTCTAGGGGGGCCGGGGGGCAATGAGCAGTTCTTC. Amino acid sequence: CASSISLGGPGGNEQFF. The chain employs TRBV19 and TRBJ2-1; tentative D call: TRBD2 (7 bases). CDR3 length: 17 residues. Trimming took off 2 bases at V and 6 bases at J, with 20 bases between the two ends. Germline V gene data show CDR1 as LNHDA and CDR2 as SQIVND (reference sequence).

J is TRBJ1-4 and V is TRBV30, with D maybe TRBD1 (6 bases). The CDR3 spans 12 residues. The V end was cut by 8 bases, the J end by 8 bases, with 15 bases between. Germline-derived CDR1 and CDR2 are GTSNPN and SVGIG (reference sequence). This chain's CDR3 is CATDSSGEKLFF. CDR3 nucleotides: TGTGCCACGGACAGCTCGGGAGAAAAACTGTTTTTT.

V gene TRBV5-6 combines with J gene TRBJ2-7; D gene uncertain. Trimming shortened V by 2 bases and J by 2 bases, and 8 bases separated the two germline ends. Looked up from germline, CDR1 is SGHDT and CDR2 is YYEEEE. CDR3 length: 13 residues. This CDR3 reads CASSFFAAYEQYF. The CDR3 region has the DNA TGTGCCAGCAGCTTTTTTGCGGCCTACGAGCAGTACTTC. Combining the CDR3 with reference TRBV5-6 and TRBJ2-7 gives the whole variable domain DAGVTQSPTHLIKTRGQQVTLRCSPKSGHDTVSWYQQALGQGPQFIFQYYEEEERQRGNFPDRFSGHQFPNYSSELNVNALLLGDSALYLCASSFFAAYEQYFGPGTRLTVT.

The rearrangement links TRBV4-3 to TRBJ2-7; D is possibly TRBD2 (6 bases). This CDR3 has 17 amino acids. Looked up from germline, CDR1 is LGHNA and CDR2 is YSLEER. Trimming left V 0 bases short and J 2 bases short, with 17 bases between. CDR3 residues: CASSQEGGLDFAYEQYF. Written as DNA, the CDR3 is TGCGCCAGCAGCCAAGAGGGAGGACTGGACTTCGCCTACGAGCAGTACTTC.

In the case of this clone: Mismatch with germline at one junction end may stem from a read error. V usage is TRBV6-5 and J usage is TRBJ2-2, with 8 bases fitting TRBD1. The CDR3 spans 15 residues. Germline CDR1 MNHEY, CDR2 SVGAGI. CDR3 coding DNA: TGTGCCAGCAGCTACTGGACAGGGTCAACCGGGGAGCTGTTTTTT. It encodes CASSYWTGSTGELFF.

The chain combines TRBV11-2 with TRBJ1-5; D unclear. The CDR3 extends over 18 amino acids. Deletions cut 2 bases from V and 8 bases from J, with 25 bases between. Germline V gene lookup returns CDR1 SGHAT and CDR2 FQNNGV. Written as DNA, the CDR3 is TGTGCCAGCAGCTTAAGTGGGGTCCCCTCGGTACCGGAGGAGCCCCAGCATTTT. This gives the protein CASSLSGVPSVPEEPQHF.

This CDR3 reads CASSLEAGPGYEQYF. The CDR3 DNA follows: TGCGCCAGCAGCTTGGAGGCGGGACCAGGCTACGAGCAGTACTTC. This chain connects TRBV5-1 to TRBJ2-7, with a weak D call TRBD2 (6 bases). The CDR3 is made up of 15 amino acids. CDR1 and CDR2 from the germline V gene are SGHRS and YFSETQ. Trimming left V 0 bases short and J 3 bases short, with 13 bases between.

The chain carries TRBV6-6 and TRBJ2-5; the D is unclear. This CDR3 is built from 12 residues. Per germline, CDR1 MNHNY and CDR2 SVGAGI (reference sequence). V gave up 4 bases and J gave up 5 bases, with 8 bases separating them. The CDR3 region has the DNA TGTGCCAGCAGTTGGCAGATGGAGACCCAGTACTTC. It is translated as CASSWQMETQYF.

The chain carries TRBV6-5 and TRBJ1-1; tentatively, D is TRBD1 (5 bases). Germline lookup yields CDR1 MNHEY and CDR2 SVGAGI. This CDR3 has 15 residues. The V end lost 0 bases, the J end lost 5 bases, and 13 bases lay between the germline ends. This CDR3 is CASSYSMGRLTEAFF. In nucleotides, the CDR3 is TGTGCCAGCAGTTACTCGATGGGGCGGCTTACTGAAGCTTTCTTT.

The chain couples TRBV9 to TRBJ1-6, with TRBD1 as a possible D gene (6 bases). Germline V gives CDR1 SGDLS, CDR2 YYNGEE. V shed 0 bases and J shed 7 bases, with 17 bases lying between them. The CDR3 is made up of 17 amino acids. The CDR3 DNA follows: TGTGCCAGCAGCGTAGGGACAGCGCCCTTAGGGAATTCACCCCTCCACTTT. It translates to CASSVGTAPLGNSPLHF.

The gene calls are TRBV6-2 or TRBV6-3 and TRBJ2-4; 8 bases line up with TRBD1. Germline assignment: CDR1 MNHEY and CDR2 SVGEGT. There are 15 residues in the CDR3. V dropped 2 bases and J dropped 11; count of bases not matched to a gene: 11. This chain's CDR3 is CASSYSPSGQELQYF. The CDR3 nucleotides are TGTGCCAGCAGTTACAGTCCCTCGGGACAGGAACTTCAGTACTTC.

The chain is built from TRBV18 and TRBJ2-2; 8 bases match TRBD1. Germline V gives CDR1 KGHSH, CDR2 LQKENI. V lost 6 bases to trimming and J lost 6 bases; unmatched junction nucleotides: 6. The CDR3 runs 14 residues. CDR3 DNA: TGTGCCAGCTCCGCGGGACAGGTGGCCGGGGAGCTGTTTTTT. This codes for CASSAGQVAGELFF.

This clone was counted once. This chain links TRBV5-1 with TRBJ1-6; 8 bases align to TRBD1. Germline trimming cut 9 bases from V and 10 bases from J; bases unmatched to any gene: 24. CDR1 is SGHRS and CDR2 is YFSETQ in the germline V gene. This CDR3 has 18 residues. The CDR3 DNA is TGCGCCACCAACCACATCGTGCCAAAACAGGGGGGGTGCTCACCCCTCCACTTT. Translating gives CATNHIVPKQGGCSPLHF.

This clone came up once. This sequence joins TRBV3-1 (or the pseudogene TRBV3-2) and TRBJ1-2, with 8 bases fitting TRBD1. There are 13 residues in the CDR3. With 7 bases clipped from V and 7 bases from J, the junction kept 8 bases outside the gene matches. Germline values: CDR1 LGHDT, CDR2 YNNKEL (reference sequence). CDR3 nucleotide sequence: TGTGCCAGCACGCCGCGACAGGGGAGTGGCTACACCTTC. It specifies CASTPRQGSGYTF.

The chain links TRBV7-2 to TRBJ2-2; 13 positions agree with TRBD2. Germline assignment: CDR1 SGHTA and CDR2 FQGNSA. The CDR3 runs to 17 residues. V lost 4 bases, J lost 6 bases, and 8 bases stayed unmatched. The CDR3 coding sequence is TGTGCCAGCAGCTCCCAAGGACTAGCGGGAGCCGCCGGGGAGCTGTTTTTT. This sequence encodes CASSSQGLAGAAGELFF.

The DNA for the CDR3 is TGCAGCGTTGGGCAGGGGGTACGAGAGACCCAGTACTTC. It specifies CSVGQGVRETQYF. V usage is TRBV29-1 and J usage is TRBJ2-5, with 7 bases identical to TRBD1. The CDR3 is 13 amino acids. From germline, CDR1 is SQVTM and CDR2 ANQGSEA. V lost 4 bases, J lost 4 bases, and 6 bases stayed unmatched.